Each of the 32 T cell receptor beta chains below was sequenced from the same sample in a study of T cell responses to AZD1222 COVID-19 vaccine. The table came from immunoSEQ multiplex PCR; TCRdb's copy has only in-frame clones and leaves some out. Among 90,000 to 130,000 clones listed, more than 90% were seen once. The sequenced sample was peripheral blood, obtained 28 days after the second AZD1222 dose. The receptors originated from an adult who received the AZD1222 COVID-19 vaccine.

This clone was recorded only once. This chain links TRBV19 with TRBJ1-2; TRBD1 matches 7 bases. The CDR3 is made up of 15 amino acids. V shed 3 bases and J 2 bases; nucleotides not matched to a gene: 6. The V gene's germline CDR1 is LNHDA and CDR2 SQIVND (reference sequence). CDR3 region: CASSIRQGLNYGYTF. In DNA, the CDR3 is TGTGCCAGTAGTATTAGACAGGGACTAAACTATGGCTACACCTTC.

V and J are TRBV27 and TRBJ1-1; D gene ambiguous. The CDR3 sequence is 14 residues long. The V end was cut by 1 base, the J end by 3 bases, with 9 bases between. Per germline, CDR1 MNHEY and CDR2 SMNVEV (reference sequence). CDR3 residues: CASSLFRRDTEAFF. CDR3 in DNA: TGTGCCAGCAGTTTATTTAGACGGGACACTGAAGCTTTCTTT.

This sequence joins TRBV2 and TRBJ2-7; 10 bases align to TRBD2. The CDR3 is 14 amino acids. Germline CDR1 SNHLY, CDR2 FYNNEI. The V gene end was trimmed by 4 bases and the J gene end by 3 bases; junction bases not matched to a gene: 3. CDR3 region: CASSAQRGGYEQYF. As DNA, the CDR3 is TGTGCCAGCAGTGCTCAGCGGGGGGGCTACGAGCAGTACTTC.

A word on this clone: At one of its ends the junction is not consistent with the germline gene, which may arise from a read error. The genes are TRBV6-5 and TRBJ1-2; D unresolved. The CDR3 is made up of 13 amino acids. CDR1 MNHEY and CDR2 SVGAGI come from the germline V gene. The CDR3 spells CACRRSQDYGYTF. The CDR3 DNA follows: TGTGCCTGCAGAAGGAGCCAGGACTATGGCTACACCTTC.

The chain is built from TRBV7-8 and TRBJ2-2; D unclear. The CDR3 is made up of 15 amino acids. In germline, CDR1 is SGHVS, CDR2 FQNEAQ. Trimming removed 4 bases from V and 6 bases from J, with 15 bases in between. This CDR3 reads CASSSRVERSGELFF. The CDR3 DNA reads TGTGCCAGCAGCTCTCGGGTCGAGAGGTCCGGGGAGCTGTTTTTT. The full variable domain, with the rest looked up from reference TRBV7-8 and TRBJ2-2, is GAGVSQSPRYKVAKRGQDVALRCDPISGHVSLFWYQQALGQGPEFLTYFQNEAQLDKSGLPSDRFFAERPEGSVSTLKIQRTQQEDSAVYLCASSSRVERSGELFFGEGSRLTVL.

The chain carries TRBV7-9 and TRBJ2-3; 9 positions match TRBD2. V lost 1 base, J lost 0 bases, and 8 bases stayed unmatched. Germline CDR1 reads SEHNR; CDR2 reads FQNEAQ (reference sequence). There are 18 residues in the CDR3. The CDR3 protein is CASSLGGPSGESTDTQYF. CDR3 bases: TGTGCCAGCAGCTTAGGGGGGCCTAGCGGGGAAAGCACAGATACGCAGTATTTT.

The chain has TRBV7-2 and TRBJ1-2; D is perhaps TRBD1 (6 bases). Between the trimmed V and J ends, which lost 1 base and 3 bases, there was a span of 12 bases. Germline V gene sequence: CDR1 SGHTA, CDR2 FQGNSA. The CDR3 loop spans 15 amino acids. The DNA for the CDR3 is TGTGCCAGCAGCTTAGGAGGGGCAGGGGACTATGGCTACACCTTC. It yields the protein CASSLGGAGDYGYTF.

V gene TRBV5-4 combines with J gene TRBJ2-7; D might be TRBD1 or TRBD2, each matching 5 bases. This CDR3 comprises 12 residues. The V gene's germline CDR1 is SGHNT and CDR2 YYREEE (reference sequence). The V end lost 7 bases, the J end lost 4 bases, and 12 bases lay between the germline ends. The CDR3 DNA follows: TGTGCCAGCGGGCAGGGCGGGTACGAGCAGTACTTC. Protein product: CASGQGGYEQYF.

The chain joins TRBV5-1 to TRBJ1-4, with 8 nucleotides matching TRBD1. The CDR3 length is 17 residues. The germline V gene has CDR1 SGHRS and CDR2 YFSETQ. V gave up 5 bases and J gave up 2 bases; unmatched junction bases: 11. CDR3 region: CASSPTGVRGTNEKLFF. CDR3 DNA sequence: TGCGCCAGCAGTCCGACAGGGGTGCGGGGCACTAATGAAAAACTGTTTTTT.

The chain joins TRBV7-2 to TRBJ2-7; no reliable D call. Trimming took off 1 base at V and 0 bases at J, with 4 bases between the two ends. CDR1 and CDR2 (germline): SGHTA, FQGNSA. The length of the CDR3 is 13 residues. The CDR3 coding sequence is TGTGCCAGCAGCTTAGGACACTCCTACGAGCAGTACTTC. It codes for CASSLGHSYEQYF.

The CDR3 region is CSVENGGSGGYTF. CDR3 nucleotides: TGCAGCGTTGAAAATGGGGGGAGCGGCGGCTACACCTTC. The chain employs TRBV29-1 and TRBJ1-2; D may be TRBD1 (5 bases). Looked up from germline, CDR1 is SQVTM and CDR2 is ANQGSEA. Trimming took off 2 bases at V and 8 bases at J, with 15 bases between the two ends. The CDR3 extends over 13 amino acids.

This clone was found once. The chain has TRBV6-2 or TRBV6-3 and TRBJ2-7; a weak D match, TRBD1 (5 bases). The germline V gene encodes CDR1 MNHEY and CDR2 SVGEGT. The CDR3 has 16 residues. With 0 bases removed from V and 4 bases from J, the gap between germline ends came to 16 bases. This CDR3 reads CASSYSRGFLKYEQYF. The CDR3 region has the DNA TGTGCCAGCAGTTACTCAAGGGGCTTCCTCAAGTACGAGCAGTACTTC.

This chain joins TRBV2 and TRBJ2-7; D is perhaps TRBD1 (6 bases). Trimming removed 8 bases at V and 3 bases at J, with 17 bases between. Germline V gene sequence: CDR1 SNHLY, CDR2 FYNNEI. The CDR3 has 14 amino acids. This chain's CDR3 is CASLKGVRGYEQYF. CDR3 nucleotides: TGTGCCAGCCTCAAGGGGGTTAGGGGCTACGAGCAGTACTTC.

With regard to this clone: Additional DNA sequences in this sample encode the identical CDR3. J is TRBJ2-2 and V is TRBV5-1; D not certain. From germline, CDR1 is SGHRS and CDR2 YFSETQ. V was clipped by 0 bases and J by 1 base, with 4 bases between them. The CDR3 is 14 amino acids. The CDR3 reads CASSLGQNTGELFF. The CDR3 nucleotides are TGCGCCAGCAGCTTGGGGCAGAACACCGGGGAGCTGTTTTTT.

The chain's CDR3 is CATSRDRGPGANVLTF. CDR3 coding DNA: TGTGCCACCAGCAGGGACCGGGGGCCGGGGGCCAACGTCCTGACTTTC. The chain recombines TRBV15 with TRBJ2-6, with D possibly being TRBD1 or TRBD2 (6 bases each). Germline-derived CDR1 and CDR2 are LNHNV and YYDKDF (reference sequence). The CDR3 runs 16 residues. The V gene lost 3 bases and the J gene lost 4 bases, with 13 bases spanning the gap.

V is TRBV7-9 and J is TRBJ2-1; possibly TRBD2 for D (6 bases). The germline V gene has CDR1 SEHNR and CDR2 FQNEAQ (reference sequence). CDR3 length: 15 amino acids. V was cut by 5 bases and J by 0 bases, with 11 bases left in between. The CDR3 sequence is CASSRGSDSYNEQFF. The DNA for the CDR3 is TGTGCCAGCAGCCGGGGGTCAGACTCCTACAATGAGCAGTTCTTC.

The chain employs TRBV19 and TRBJ1-4, with 9 nucleotides matching TRBD1. V was pared by 6 bases and J by 8 bases, with 10 bases of the junction left unmatched. CDR1 LNHDA and CDR2 SQIVND come from the germline V gene (reference sequence). The CDR3 is 15 residues long. DNA for the CDR3: TGTGCCAGTAGGCGGCGACAGGGGGTCAACGAAAAACTGTTTTTT. As protein: CASRRRQGVNEKLFF. Full variable domain (outside the CDR3, taken from reference TRBV19 and TRBJ1-4): DGGITQSPKYLFRKEGQNVTLSCEQNLNHDAMYWYRQDPGQGLRLIYYSQIVNDFQKGDIAEGYSVSREKKESFPLTVTSAQKNPTAFYLCASRRRQGVNEKLFFGSGTQLSVL.

This chain uses TRBV20-1 with TRBJ2-5; D unclear. The CDR3 is made up of 11 amino acids. The V end was cut by 4 bases, the J end by 7 bases, with 10 bases between. The germline CDR1 and CDR2 sequences are DFQATT and SNEGSKA (reference sequence). CDR3 coding DNA: TGCAGTGCTAAGGCGGTTGGGACCCAGTACTTC. Protein product: CSAKAVGTQYF.

This chain connects TRBV19 to TRBJ2-2; TRBD2 agrees at 8 bases. This CDR3 has 17 amino acids. V trimming: 7 bases; J trimming: 4 bases; junction bases outside the gene matches: 14. Germline lookup yields CDR1 LNHDA and CDR2 SQIVND (reference sequence). CDR3 sequence (DNA): TGTGCCAGTATGCCCATGAGTGGGACTAGTCGCACCGGGGAGCTGTTTTTT. It yields the protein CASMPMSGTSRTGELFF.

The J gene is TRBJ1-6, the V gene TRBV5-1, with D perhaps matching TRBD1 (6 bases). From germline, CDR1 is SGHRS and CDR2 YFSETQ. The ends were cut back, 4 bases at V and 9 bases at J, with 14 bases in the middle. The CDR3 contains 14 residues. Here the CDR3 reads CASSLQGSSSPLHF. CDR3 coding DNA: TGCGCCAGCAGCCTACAGGGTTCTTCTTCACCCCTCCACTTT.

The rearrangement uses TRBV7-2 and TRBJ2-3; D is unresolved. Deletions cut 2 bases from V and 0 bases from J, with 6 bases between. The CDR3 runs 14 residues. Germline-derived CDR1 and CDR2 are SGHTA and FQGNSA. Written as DNA, the CDR3 is TGTGCCAGCAGCTTACTAGGAAGCACAGATACGCAGTATTTT. Amino acids: CASSLLGSTDTQYF.

The V and J genes are TRBV5-6 and TRBJ2-1, with 12 nucleotides matching TRBD2. CDR1 is SGHDT, CDR2 YYEEEE, per germline. There are 15 residues in the CDR3. Germline trimming cut 4 bases from V and 7 bases from J; bases unmatched to any gene: 6. The DNA of the CDR3 is TGTGCCAGCAGCAATGGACTAGCGGGGTCTAATGAGCAGTTCTTC. Its translation is CASSNGLAGSNEQFF.

The V gene is TRBV6-5, the J gene TRBJ1-4; TRBD1 matches at 9 bases. The CDR3 runs 15 residues. After removal of 5 bases from V and 5 bases from J, the junction contained 6 bases not matched to a gene. Germline V gene data show CDR1 as MNHEY and CDR2 as SVGAGI. CDR3 protein: CASSKGGTGNEKLFF. The CDR3 DNA reads as TGTGCCAGCAGTAAGGGGGGGACAGGGAATGAAAAACTGTTTTTT.

This chain links TRBV6-5 with TRBJ1-2, with D possibly matching TRBD1 (5 bases). The CDR3 is made up of 15 amino acids. Trimming left V 3 bases short and J 4 bases short, with 15 bases between. CDR1 and CDR2 from the germline V gene are MNHEY and SVGAGI. The CDR3 protein is CASSYSGTVSYGYTF. In DNA, the CDR3 is TGTGCCAGCAGTTATTCGGGGACGGTTAGCTATGGCTACACCTTC.

J is TRBJ1-2 and V is TRBV10-3; tentative D call: TRBD1 (6 bases). V was cut by 7 bases and J by 10 bases, with 19 bases left in between. Germline CDR1 and CDR2: ENHRY and SYGVKD. The CDR3 length is 13 residues. The chain's CDR3 is CAITNRAELIYTF. The CDR3 nucleotides read TGTGCCATCACCAACAGGGCCGAACTGATCTACACCTTC.

The V call is TRBV29-1, the J call TRBJ2-2; D gene uncertain. There are 13 residues in the CDR3. V dropped 5 bases and J dropped 3 bases, with 10 bases sitting between them. Per the germline V gene, CDR1 is SQVTM and CDR2 is ANQGSEA. Here the CDR3 reads CSVLRPHTGELFF. CDR3 nucleotides: TGCAGCGTTCTGCGCCCCCACACCGGGGAGCTGTTTTTT.

The CDR3 DNA reads as TGTGCCAGCAGTCCAGGGACAGCCTACGGTAACATTCAGTACTTC. It encodes CASSPGTAYGNIQYF. The V and J genes are TRBV2 and TRBJ2-4; TRBD1 aligns across 7 bases. Germline V CDR1 and CDR2: SNHLY, FYNNEI. This CDR3 contains 15 residues. With V trimmed by 5 bases and J by 7 bases, 11 bases remained unmatched.

CDR3: CASSERYAGGLGNTIYF. The CDR3 DNA sequence: TGTGCCAGCAGTGAACGATACGCAGGGGGCCTCGGAAACACCATATATTTT. The chain carries TRBV2 and TRBJ1-3; 8 bases fit TRBD1. Germline trimming cut 2 bases from V and 4 bases from J; bases unmatched to any gene: 10. Germline CDR1 SNHLY, CDR2 FYNNEI. This CDR3 is 17 amino acids long.

The rearrangement uses TRBV4-1 and TRBJ2-1; unclear D gene. V was shortened by 6 bases and J by 0 bases, with 6 bases between the two germline ends. The CDR3 has 13 residues. In germline, CDR1 is MGHRA, CDR2 YSYEKL. Here the CDR3 reads CASRLSSYNEQFF. For the CDR3, the DNA is TGCGCCAGCAGGCTGAGCTCCTACAATGAGCAGTTCTTC.

The genes are TRBV3-1 (or the pseudogene TRBV3-2) and TRBJ1-4; tentatively, D is TRBD1 (5 bases). The germline V and J ends were trimmed by 3 bases and 4 bases, with 18 bases remaining between them. Germline values: CDR1 LGHDT, CDR2 YNNKEL (reference sequence). CDR3 size: 17 residues. CDR3 in amino acids: CASSHRDRGTVNEKLFF. As DNA, the CDR3 is TGTGCCAGCAGCCACAGGGACCGTGGGACGGTTAATGAAAAACTGTTTTTT.

The chain combines TRBV6-1 with TRBJ2-5; unclear D gene. This CDR3 is 16 amino acids long. Germline CDR1 is MNHNS and CDR2 is SASEGT. V dropped 3 bases and J dropped 3 bases, with 17 bases sitting between them. The CDR3 nucleotides read TGTGCCAGCAGTGAGCTTAATCTGCCAGATGAAGAGACCCAGTACTTC. This sequence encodes CASSELNLPDEETQYF.

The J gene is TRBJ2-3, the V gene TRBV11-3; D unclear. The length of the CDR3 is 12 residues. CDR1 and CDR2 (germline): SGHNT, YENEEA. Trimming shortened V by 5 bases and J by 0 bases, and 3 bases separated the two germline ends. For the CDR3, the DNA is TGTGCCAGCAGCCTTAGCACAGATACGCAGTATTTT. Translating gives CASSLSTDTQYF.